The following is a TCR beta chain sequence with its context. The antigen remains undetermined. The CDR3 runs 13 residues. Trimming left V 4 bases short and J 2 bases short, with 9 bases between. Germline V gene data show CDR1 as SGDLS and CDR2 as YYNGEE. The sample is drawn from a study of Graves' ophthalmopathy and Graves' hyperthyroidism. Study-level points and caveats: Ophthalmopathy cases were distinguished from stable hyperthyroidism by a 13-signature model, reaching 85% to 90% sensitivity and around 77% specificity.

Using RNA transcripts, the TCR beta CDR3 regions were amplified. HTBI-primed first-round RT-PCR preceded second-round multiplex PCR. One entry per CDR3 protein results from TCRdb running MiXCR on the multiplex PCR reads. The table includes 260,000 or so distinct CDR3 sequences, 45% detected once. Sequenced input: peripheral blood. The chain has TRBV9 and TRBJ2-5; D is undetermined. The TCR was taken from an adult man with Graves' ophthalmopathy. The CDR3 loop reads CASSPSLQETQYF. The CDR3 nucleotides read TGTGCCAGCAGCCCTTCCCTACAAGAGACCCAGTACTTC.